This T cell receptor beta chain was found in a study of blood T cell repertoires in COVID-19. Background on the study: Collection of acute and convalescent COVID-19 samples took place in the United States, Italy and Spain. Sources were T cells, B-cell-depleted T cells, or PBMCs; the material itself was cDNA or gDNA.

In the study's own analysis: Reference gene primers were amplified, and this amplification served to estimate nucleated cell counts. Only in-frame clones appear in the TCRdb table, and some are missing; sequencing was by immunoSEQ multiplex PCR. V and J calls and clone size are as listed in that table; D and trimming were resolved from the DNA. The sample holds about 190,000 clones, 80% to 85% seen once. V was pared by 5 bases and J by 8 bases, with 14 bases between. CDR1 and CDR2 (germline): SGHNT, YYREEE (reference sequence). The CDR3 runs to 14 residues. The chain joins TRBV5-4 to TRBJ1-6, with D unresolved. Material for sequencing was peripheral blood. The receptor was isolated from a woman aged 40 to 50 with acute or convalescent COVID-19. This CDR3 reads CASSQDLLDSPLHF. CDR3 bases: TGTGCCAGCAGTCAGGATTTGTTGGATTCACCCCTCCACTTT.